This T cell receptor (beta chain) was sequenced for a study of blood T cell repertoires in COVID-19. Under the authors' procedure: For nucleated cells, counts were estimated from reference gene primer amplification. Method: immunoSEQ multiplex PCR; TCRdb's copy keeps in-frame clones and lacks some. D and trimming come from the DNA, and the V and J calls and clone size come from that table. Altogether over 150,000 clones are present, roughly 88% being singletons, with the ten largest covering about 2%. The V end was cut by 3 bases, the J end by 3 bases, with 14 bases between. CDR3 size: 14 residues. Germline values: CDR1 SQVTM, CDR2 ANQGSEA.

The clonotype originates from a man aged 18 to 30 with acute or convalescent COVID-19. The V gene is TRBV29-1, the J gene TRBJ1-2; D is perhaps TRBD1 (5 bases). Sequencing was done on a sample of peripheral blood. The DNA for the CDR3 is TGCAGCGTTGACAGGGAGGGCTTTGACTATGGCTACACCTTC. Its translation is CSVDREGFDYGYTF.